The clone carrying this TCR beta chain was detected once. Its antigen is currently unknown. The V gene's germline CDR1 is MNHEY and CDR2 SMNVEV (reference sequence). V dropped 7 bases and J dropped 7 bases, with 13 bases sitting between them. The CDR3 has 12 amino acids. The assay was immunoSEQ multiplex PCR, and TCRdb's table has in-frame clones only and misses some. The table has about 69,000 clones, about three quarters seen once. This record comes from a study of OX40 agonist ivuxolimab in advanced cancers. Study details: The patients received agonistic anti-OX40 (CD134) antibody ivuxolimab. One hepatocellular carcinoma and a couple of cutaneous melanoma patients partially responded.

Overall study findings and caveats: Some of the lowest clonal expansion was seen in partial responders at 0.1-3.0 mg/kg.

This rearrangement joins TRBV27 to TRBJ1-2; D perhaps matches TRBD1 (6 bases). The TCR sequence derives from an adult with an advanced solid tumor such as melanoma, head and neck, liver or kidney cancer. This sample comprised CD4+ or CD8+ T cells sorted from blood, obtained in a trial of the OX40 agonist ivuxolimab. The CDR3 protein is CASMDSLFGYTF. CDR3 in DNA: TGTGCCAGCATGGACAGCCTTTTTGGCTACACCTTC.